These 20 T cell receptor beta chains were sequenced from one sample in a study of T cell responses to AZD1222 COVID-19 vaccine. Using immunoSEQ multiplex PCR, the repertoire was profiled, and TCRdb retains in-frame clones only, with some absent. This table has 150,000 or so clones, approximately 89% appearing once. The input for sequencing was peripheral blood, taken on day 0 of AZD1222 vaccination. The receptor source for this set is an adult in good health.

The chain recombines TRBV27 with TRBJ2-3, with D perhaps TRBD2 (5 bases). V lost 5 bases and J lost 5, with 26 bases in between. Germline V lookup: CDR1 MNHEY, CDR2 SMNVEV (reference sequence). The CDR3 totals 18 residues. The CDR3 DNA is TGTGCCAGCAGTCCCCTCGGAATAGACCCATCGGGAAAAGATACGCAGTATTTT. Its translation is CASSPLGIDPSGKDTQYF.

CDR3 sequence (DNA): TGTGCCAGCAGTTTAAGGCAGGGCAGCGGCTACACCTTC. Protein: CASSLRQGSGYTF. This sequence joins TRBV28 and TRBJ1-2, with D tentatively TRBD1 (5 bases). The CDR3 consists of 13 residues. From germline, CDR1 is MDHEN and CDR2 SYDVKM. Trimming shortened V by 2 bases and J by 8 bases, and 12 bases separated the two germline ends.

The sample holds a few counts of this clone. The chain carries TRBV7-2 and TRBJ2-3; tentatively, D is TRBD1 (6 bases). Trimming pared 2 bases from V and 3 bases from J, leaving 15 bases between. The CDR3 sequence is 16 residues long. CDR1 SGHTA and CDR2 FQGNSA come from the germline V gene. The CDR3 DNA reads TGTGCCAGCAGCTTACGAGGGGGAAGTTGGACAGATACGCAGTATTTT. Protein sequence: CASSLRGGSWTDTQYF.

The sample holds one count of this clone. The chain uses TRBV2 and TRBJ1-1; D ambiguous. V was clipped by 3 bases and J by 4 bases, with 18 bases between them. Germline V gene sequence: CDR1 SNHLY, CDR2 FYNNEI. This CDR3 is built from 16 residues. The CDR3 nucleotides are TGTGCCAGCAGTGAGAGGAGGGAGGCCGCGGGCACTGAAGCTTTCTTT. It encodes CASSERREAAGTEAFF. The full variable domain, completed using reference TRBV2 and TRBJ1-1, is EPEVTQTPSHQVTQMGQEVILRCVPISNHLYFYWYRQILGQKVEFLVSFYNNEISEKSEIFDDQFSVERPDGSNFTLKIRSTKLEDSAMYFCASSERREAAGTEAFFGQGTRLTVV.

The chain employs TRBV3-1 (or the pseudogene TRBV3-2) and TRBJ1-4; no clear D gene. This CDR3 region has 15 residues. The ends were cut back, 4 bases at V and 1 base at J, with 10 bases in the middle. Germline assignment: CDR1 LGHDT and CDR2 YNNKEL (reference sequence). CDR3 sequence reads: CASSRLGVTNEKLFF. CDR3 sequence (DNA): TGTGCCAGCAGCCGCCTCGGGGTAACTAATGAAAAACTGTTTTTT.

In this sample, this clone turned up once. The chain combines TRBV5-6 with TRBJ1-4; a possible D gene is TRBD1 (6 bases). Germline CDR1 SGHDT, CDR2 YYEEEE. The CDR3 has 17 amino acids. Between the trimmed V and J ends, which lost 3 bases and 5 bases, there was a span of 20 bases. CDR3 in DNA: TGTGCCAGCAGCTCACCCCTCGGACAGACGACAAATGAAAAACTGTTTTTT. This translates into CASSSPLGQTTNEKLFF.

This rearrangement joins TRBV7-9 to TRBJ2-7; a weak D match, TRBD2 (6 bases). The CDR3 has 15 amino acids. The germline V gene has CDR1 SEHNR and CDR2 FQNEAQ (reference sequence). Trimming stripped 2 bases from V and 1 base from J, with 12 bases between. The CDR3 protein is CASSLLGGGSYEQYF. CDR3 coding DNA: TGTGCCAGCAGCTTATTAGGTGGGGGGTCCTACGAGCAGTACTTC.

This chain links TRBV7-2 with TRBJ1-4; D unclear. This CDR3 has 14 residues. The V gene lost 4 bases and the J gene lost 0 bases, with 6 bases spanning the gap. Germline V gene sequence: CDR1 SGHTA, CDR2 FQGNSA. The CDR3 nucleotides are TGTGCCAGCAGCTCACCAGCAACTAATGAAAAACTGTTTTTT. Encoded protein: CASSSPATNEKLFF. The whole variable domain, remainder taken from reference TRBV7-2 and TRBJ1-4, is GAGVSQSPSNKVTEKGKDVELRCDPISGHTALYWYRQSLGQGLEFLIYFQGNSAPDKSGLPSDRFSAERTGGSVSTLTIQRTQQEDSAVYLCASSSPATNEKLFFGSGTQLSVL.

This clone turned up a few times. The V and J genes are TRBV7-6 and TRBJ1-3; no firm D call. V lost 4 bases to trimming and J lost 4 bases, with 14 bases between them. The germline CDR1 and CDR2 sequences are SGHVS and FNYEAQ. CDR3 length: 15 residues. The CDR3 DNA follows: TGTGCCAGCAGCTCTCCCCGGGAGAGGGGAAACACCATATATTTT. It specifies CASSSPRERGNTIYF.

This clone was seen only once. The rearrangement joins TRBV4-1 to TRBJ2-7, with D possibly being TRBD1 or TRBD2 (6 bases each). Germline assignment: CDR1 MGHRA and CDR2 YSYEKL. The CDR3 is made up of 17 amino acids. V was cut by 0 bases and J by 3 bases, with 18 bases left in between. In DNA form, the CDR3 reads TGCGCCAGCAGCCAAGATCTCAGGGGAGGACAGAGCTACGAGCAGTACTTC. Amino acids: CASSQDLRGGQSYEQYF.

This clone was observed once. The V gene is TRBV18, the J gene TRBJ1-5; the D is unclear. The germline V gene has CDR1 KGHSH and CDR2 LQKENI. The V and J ends lost 3 bases and 1 base respectively, with 13 bases between them. This CDR3 has 16 amino acids. The CDR3 protein is CASSPDTGKSNQPQHF. The CDR3 DNA sequence: TGTGCCAGCTCACCTGATACGGGGAAGAGCAATCAGCCCCAGCATTTT.

The rearrangement joins TRBV28 to TRBJ1-2; TRBD1 matches at 8 bases. Germline V lookup: CDR1 MDHEN, CDR2 SYDVKM. This CDR3 is built from 13 residues. The V gene end was trimmed by 6 bases and the J gene end by 8 bases; junction bases not matched to a gene: 8. The CDR3 sequence is CASRDVNRGGYTF. The CDR3 DNA is TGTGCCAGCAGGGATGTTAACAGGGGGGGCTACACCTTC.

This clone appeared a few times. The rearrangement links TRBV2 to TRBJ1-3; D gene uncertain. Looked up from germline, CDR1 is SNHLY and CDR2 is FYNNEI. V was clipped by 8 bases and J by 3 bases, with 8 bases between them. The CDR3 runs to 12 residues. The CDR3, as DNA: TGTGCCAGCGCGGGTAATGGAAACACCATATATTTT. Protein: CASAGNGNTIYF.

The V gene is TRBV19, the J gene TRBJ1-1; a possible D gene is TRBD1 (6 bases). The germline gives CDR1 LNHDA, CDR2 SQIVND (reference sequence). The CDR3 contains 13 residues. V dropped 9 bases and J dropped 9 bases, with 20 bases sitting between them. DNA for the CDR3: TGTGCCAGCCGGGGGGACTACAGGGCACAAGCTTTCTTT. Translated, it gives CASRGDYRAQAFF.

The rearrangement joins TRBV10-1 to TRBJ2-3; 8 nucleotides match TRBD2. Germline CDR1 is WNHNN and CDR2 is SYGVQD (reference sequence). Losses at the gene ends were 5 bases for V and 3 bases for J; bases not matched to a gene: 4. CDR3 size: 14 residues. The CDR3, as DNA: TGCGCCAGCAGTACTAGCGGAGATACAGATACGCAGTATTTT. The encoded protein is CASSTSGDTDTQYF.

V and J are TRBV27 and TRBJ1-5, with D unclear. The CDR3 has 16 residues. Germline V gene sequence: CDR1 MNHEY, CDR2 SMNVEV (reference sequence). Trimming removed 2 bases at V and 4 bases at J, with 15 bases between. CDR3 region: CASSLGSHPGNQPQHF. DNA of the CDR3: TGTGCCAGCAGTTTAGGCAGCCACCCTGGGAATCAGCCCCAGCATTTT.

This clone was seen only a few times. V and J are TRBV27 and TRBJ2-1; unclear D gene. The ends were cut back, 5 bases at V and 0 bases at J, with 20 bases in the middle. Germline CDR1 reads MNHEY; CDR2 reads SMNVEV (reference sequence). The CDR3 extends over 18 amino acids. The CDR3, as DNA: TGTGCCAGCAGTCCCCGCCGAATTGCCCCCGGCTCCTACAATGAGCAGTTCTTC. Its translation is CASSPRRIAPGSYNEQFF.

This clone was counted between two and nine times. V gene TRBV2 combines with J gene TRBJ1-1, with a weak D call TRBD1 (5 bases). CDR1 and CDR2 (germline): SNHLY, FYNNEI. CDR3 size: 14 residues. With 4 bases removed from V and 0 bases from J, the gap between germline ends came to 9 bases. Here the CDR3 DNA reads TGTGCCAGCAGTGGGGGCAGCATGAACACTGAAGCTTTCTTT. This gives the protein CASSGGSMNTEAFF.

This clone was seen once. V gene TRBV4-2 combines with J gene TRBJ1-6, with D uncertain. V was cut by 1 base and J by 5 bases, with 9 bases left in between. Germline CDR1 is LGHNA and CDR2 is YNFKEQ. CDR3 length: 15 amino acids. The CDR3 sequence: CASSQVRANNSPLHF. The CDR3 region has the DNA TGTGCCAGCAGCCAAGTCCGGGCCAATAATTCACCCCTCCACTTT.

The chain links TRBV12-3 or TRBV12-4 to TRBJ1-2; D is unresolved. This CDR3 is built from 12 residues. Trimming shortened V by 5 bases and J by 4 bases, and 8 bases separated the two germline ends. CDR3 bases: TGTGCCAGCAGTCCGTCATTCTATGGCTACACCTTC. Its translation: CASSPSFYGYTF.